This T cell receptor beta chain was captured in a study of glioma-infiltrating T cells. Study-wide results and limits: Above-expected tissue-blood divergence occurred in all gliomas, most in low-grade ones.

TCR alpha and beta CDR3 regions were amplified from RNA using iRepertoire nested multiplex PCR. TCRdb analysed the multiplex PCR reads with MiXCR anew, one entry per CDR3 protein. The data show about 3,900 distinct CDR3 sequences, roughly 28% seen once. The germline CDR1 and CDR2 sequences are LGHNA and YNFKEQ. CDR3 length: 15 residues. Trimming left V 1 base short and J 4 bases short, with 13 bases between. This clonotype has a count of ten or more. Its antigen is unidentified. Sequenced: glioma tissue, nonneoplastic brain tissue, or PBMCs (not recorded which). The sequence came from a human donor with low-grade glioma or glioblastoma, undergoing nonglioma brain surgery, or in good health (not recorded which). The genes are TRBV4-2 and TRBJ2-5, with a weak D call TRBD1 (5 bases). The CDR3 loop reads CASSQVKERGETQYF. CDR3 DNA: TGTGCCAGCAGCCAAGTTAAAGAAAGGGGAGAGACCCAGTACTTC.